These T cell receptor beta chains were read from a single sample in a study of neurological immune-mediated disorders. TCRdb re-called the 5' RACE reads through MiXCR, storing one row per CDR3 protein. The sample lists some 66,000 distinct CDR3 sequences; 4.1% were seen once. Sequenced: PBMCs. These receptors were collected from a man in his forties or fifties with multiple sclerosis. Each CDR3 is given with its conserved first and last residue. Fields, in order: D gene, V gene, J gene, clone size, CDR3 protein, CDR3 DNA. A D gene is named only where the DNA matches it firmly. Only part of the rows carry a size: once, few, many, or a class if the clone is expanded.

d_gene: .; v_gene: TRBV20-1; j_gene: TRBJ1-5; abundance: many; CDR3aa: CSARDGRKANQPQHF; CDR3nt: TGCAGTGCTAGAGATGGGAGGAAGGCCAATCAGCCCCAGCATTTT
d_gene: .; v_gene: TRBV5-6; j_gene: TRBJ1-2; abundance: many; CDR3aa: CASRESTGRRYGYTF; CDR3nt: TGTGCCAGCAGAGAAAGTACAGGGAGGCGCTATGGCTACACCTTC
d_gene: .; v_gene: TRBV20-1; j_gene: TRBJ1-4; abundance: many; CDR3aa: CSARDRREKLFF; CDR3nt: TGCAGTGCTAGAGATCGAAGGGAAAAACTGTTTTTT
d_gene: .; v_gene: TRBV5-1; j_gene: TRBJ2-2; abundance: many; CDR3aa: CASSLGLTANTGELFF; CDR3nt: TGCGCCAGCAGCTTGGGACTCACAGCAAACACCGGGGAGCTGTTTTTT
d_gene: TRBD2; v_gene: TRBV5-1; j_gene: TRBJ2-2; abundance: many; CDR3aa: CASSLAGLAGATGELFF; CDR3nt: TGCGCCAGCAGCTTGGCCGGACTAGCGGGGGCGACCGGGGAGCTGTTTTTT
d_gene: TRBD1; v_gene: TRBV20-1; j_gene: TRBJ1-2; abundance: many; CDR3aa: CSASDTGGYGYTF; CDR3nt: TGCAGTGCTAGTGACACAGGGGGCTATGGCTACACCTTC
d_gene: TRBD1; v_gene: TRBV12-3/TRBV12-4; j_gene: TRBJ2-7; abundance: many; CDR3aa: CASSFNSGQGANEQYF; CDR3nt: TGTGCCAGCAGTTTTAATTCTGGACAGGGGGCTAACGAGCAGTACTTC
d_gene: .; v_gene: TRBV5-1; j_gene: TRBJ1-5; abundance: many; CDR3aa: CASRDRGGTSRNSNQPQHF; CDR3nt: TGCGCCAGCAGGGACCGAGGGGGAACTAGCAGAAATAGCAATCAGCCCCAGCATTTT
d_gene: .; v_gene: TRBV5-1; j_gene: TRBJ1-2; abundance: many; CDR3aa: CASSLGALRSHGYTF; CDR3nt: TGCGCCAGCAGCCTGGGTGCCCTTCGTTCTCACGGCTACACCTTC
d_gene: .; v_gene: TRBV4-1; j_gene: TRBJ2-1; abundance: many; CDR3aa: CASSRYRDESEQFF; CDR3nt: TGCGCCAGCAGCCGCTACCGGGACGAAAGTGAGCAGTTCTTC
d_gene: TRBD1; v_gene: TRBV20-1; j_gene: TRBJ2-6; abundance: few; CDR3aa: CSASGQVKVLTF; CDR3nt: TGCAGTGCTTCAGGACAGGTCAAAGTCCTGACTTTC
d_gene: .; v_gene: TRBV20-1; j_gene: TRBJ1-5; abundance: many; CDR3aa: CSARVGGSGAQHF; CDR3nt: TGCAGTGCTAGAGTGGGAGGATCCGGGGCCCAGCATTTT
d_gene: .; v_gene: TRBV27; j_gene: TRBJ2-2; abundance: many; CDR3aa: CASSLWGIHRATNTGELFF; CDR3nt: TGTGCCAGCAGTTTATGGGGTATTCACAGGGCAACGAACACCGGGGAGCTGTTTTTT
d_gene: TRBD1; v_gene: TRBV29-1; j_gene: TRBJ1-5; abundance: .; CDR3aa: CSVGQGAGQPQHF; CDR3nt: TGCAGCGTTGGACAGGGGGCAGGTCAGCCCCAGCATTTT
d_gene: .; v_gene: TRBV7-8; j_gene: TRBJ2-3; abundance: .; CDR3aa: CASTWGASPDTQYF; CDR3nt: TGTGCCAGCACGTGGGGGGCTTCGCCAGATACGCAGTATTTT
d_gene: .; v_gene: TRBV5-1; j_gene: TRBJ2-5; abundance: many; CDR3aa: CASSLSQPLETQYF; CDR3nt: TGCGCCAGCAGCTTGTCACAGCCGTTAGAGACCCAGTACTTC
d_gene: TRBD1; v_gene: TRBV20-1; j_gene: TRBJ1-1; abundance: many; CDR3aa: CSARQRGTGGAAEAFF; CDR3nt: TGCAGTGCTAGACAAAGGGGGACAGGGGGTGCCGCTGAAGCTTTCTTT
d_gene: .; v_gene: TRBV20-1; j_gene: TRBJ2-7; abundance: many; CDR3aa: CSARGRESYEQYF; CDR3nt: TGCAGTGCTAGGGGAAGGGAATCCTACGAGCAGTACTTC
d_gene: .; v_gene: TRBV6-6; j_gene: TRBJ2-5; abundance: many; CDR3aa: CASSYYSGETQYF; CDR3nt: TGTGCCAGCAGTTATTACTCCGGGGAGACCCAGTACTTC
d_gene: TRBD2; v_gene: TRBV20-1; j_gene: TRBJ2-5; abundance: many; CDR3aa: CSAESRGVLGGQETQYF; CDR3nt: TGCAGTGCCGAATCACGGGGGGTGCTAGGAGGACAAGAGACCCAGTACTTC
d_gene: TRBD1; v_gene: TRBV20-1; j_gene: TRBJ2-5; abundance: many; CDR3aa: CSAGHRGQETQYF; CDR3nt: TGCAGTGCTGGACACAGGGGTCAAGAGACCCAGTACTTC
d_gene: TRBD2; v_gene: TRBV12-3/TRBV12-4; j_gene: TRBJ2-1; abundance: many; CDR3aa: CASKFSSASGGLVSYNEQFF; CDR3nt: TGTGCCAGCAAGTTTAGTTCGGCTAGCGGGGGATTGGTGTCCTACAATGAGCAGTTCTTC
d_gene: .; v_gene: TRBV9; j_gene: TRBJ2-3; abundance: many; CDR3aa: CASSSRYTQYF; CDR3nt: TGTGCCAGCAGCTCTCGCTATACGCAGTATTTT
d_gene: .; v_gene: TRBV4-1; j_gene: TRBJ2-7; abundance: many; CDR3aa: CASSQEATWDGDEQYF; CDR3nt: TGCGCCAGCAGCCAAGAAGCTACCTGGGATGGAGACGAGCAGTACTTC
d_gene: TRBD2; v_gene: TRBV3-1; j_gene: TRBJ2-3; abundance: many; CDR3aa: CASSSVLRGGTDTQYF; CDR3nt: TGTGCCAGCAGCTCGGTCTTACGGGGGGGCACAGATACGCAGTATTTT
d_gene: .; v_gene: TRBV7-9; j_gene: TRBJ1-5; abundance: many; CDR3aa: CASARGGYSNQPQHF; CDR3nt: TGTGCCAGCGCTCGTGGGGGATACAGCAATCAGCCCCAGCATTTT
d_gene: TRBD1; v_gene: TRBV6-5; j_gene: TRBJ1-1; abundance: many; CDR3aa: CASGFGQGLTEAFF; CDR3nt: TGTGCCAGCGGGTTTGGACAGGGGTTGACTGAAGCTTTCTTT
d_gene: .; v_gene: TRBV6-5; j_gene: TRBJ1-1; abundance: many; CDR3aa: CASSPRSWETEAFF; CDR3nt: TGTGCCAGCAGTCCTCGTTCTTGGGAGACTGAAGCTTTCTTT